Shown below are 3 T cell receptor beta chains from a single sample sequenced in a study of blood T cell repertoires in COVID-19. TCRdb's table, derived via immunoSEQ multiplex PCR, lists solely in-frame clones and lacks some. The sample has about 200,000 clones, approximately 82% seen once. Sequencing was done on a sample of PBMCs or T cells enriched from blood (not recorded which). The origin of the receptors is a man in his forties who had recovered from COVID-19.

J is TRBJ2-1 and V is TRBV6-5; the D gene is possibly TRBD2 (5 bases). Germline V gives CDR1 MNHEY, CDR2 SVGAGI. The CDR3 contains 14 residues. V lost 1 base to trimming and J lost 7 bases, with 11 bases between them. The CDR3 bases are TGTGCCAGCAGTTACTTTCGAGGGAATAATGAGCAGTTCTTC. This codes for CASSYFRGNNEQFF.

The chain combines TRBV18 with TRBJ2-2; D call uncertain. The CDR3 runs 16 residues. Deletions cut 3 bases from V and 6 bases from J, with 17 bases between. Per germline, CDR1 KGHSH and CDR2 LQKENI. CDR3 nucleotide sequence: TGTGCCAGCTCACCTACCTTCTCTAGTGGTGCCGGGGAGCTGTTTTTT. Its translation is CASSPTFSSGAGELFF.

The chain has TRBV19 and TRBJ2-3; 10 nucleotides align to TRBD2. Trimming took 11 bases from V and 4 from J; bases not matched to a gene: 15. Germline V gene lookup returns CDR1 LNHDA and CDR2 SQIVND (reference sequence). The CDR3 is made up of 16 amino acids. This CDR3 reads CAPSSGGSGRSDTQYF. Here the CDR3 DNA reads TGTGCCCCCTCCTCGGGGGGTAGCGGGAGGTCAGATACGCAGTATTTT.